These 17 T cell receptor beta chains were all obtained from the same sample, sequenced in a study of radiation and T cells in renal cell carcinoma. Sequencing was performed with immunoSEQ multiplex PCR; in TCRdb, only in-frame clones are kept and a portion is missing. The sample lists about 78,000 clones, approximately 90% seen once, with about 6% in the top ten. Indicated time point: blood 4 weeks post-SBRT, at nephrectomy. Regarding treatment: 15 Gy SBRT to primary tumor, nephrectomy 4 weeks later. The sample in question was blood, obtained from a patient whose treatment included radiotherapy and nephrectomy. These receptors were obtained from a woman aged 65 to 85 with renal cell carcinoma.

The chain links TRBV29-1 to TRBJ2-1; 14 bases are a match to TRBD2. V lost 6 bases to trimming and J lost 8 bases; unmatched junction nucleotides: 9. Germline CDR1 reads SQVTM; CDR2 reads ANQGSEA. CDR3 length: 15 amino acids. The CDR3 sequence: CSVRTGTSGGYEQFF. The CDR3 region has the DNA TGCAGCGTGAGAACAGGGACTAGCGGGGGCTATGAGCAGTTCTTC.

This chain connects TRBV6-1 to TRBJ1-2, with TRBD1 matching over 9 bases. J gave up 7 bases and V 5 bases, and 8 bases lay outside the gene matches. Germline V gene data show CDR1 as MNHNS and CDR2 as SASEGT. This CDR3 comprises 14 residues. CDR3 sequence reads: CASSFTGGAVGYTF. The CDR3 nucleotides read TGTGCCAGCAGTTTCACAGGGGGCGCGGTTGGCTACACCTTC.

The gene calls are TRBV18 and TRBJ1-1, with D perhaps matching TRBD1 (5 bases). The germline CDR1 and CDR2 sequences are KGHSH and LQKENI. V lost 0 bases to trimming and J lost 3 bases, with 11 bases between them. The CDR3 sequence is 15 residues long. DNA for the CDR3: TGTGCCAGCTCACCACCTACGGGGGGGGACACTGAAGCTTTCTTT. It is translated as CASSPPTGGDTEAFF. Full variable domain (missing parts from reference TRBV18 and TRBJ1-1): NAGVMQNPRHLVRRRGQEARLRCSPMKGHSHVYWYRQLPEEGLKFMVYLQKENIIDESGMPKERFSAEFPKEGPSILRIQQVVRGDSAAYFCASSPPTGGDTEAFFGQGTRLTVV.

This sequence joins TRBV5-1 and TRBJ2-5; 11 bases are shared with TRBD2. With V trimmed by 6 bases and J by 2 bases, 6 bases remained unmatched. Germline V gives CDR1 SGHRS, CDR2 YFSETQ. This CDR3 is 15 amino acids long. The CDR3 spells CASKETSGVQETQYF. In DNA form, the CDR3 reads TGCGCCAGCAAGGAGACTAGCGGGGTTCAAGAGACCCAGTACTTC.

This rearrangement joins TRBV7-9 to TRBJ1-2; D remains ambiguous. Germline loops: CDR1 SEHNR, CDR2 FQNEAQ (reference sequence). Trimming cost V 7 bases and J 2 bases, with 8 bases left between them. The CDR3 runs 12 residues. The CDR3 loop reads CASIGTNYGYTF. CDR3 in DNA: TGTGCCAGCATAGGTACGAACTATGGCTACACCTTC.

The chain is built from TRBV7-3 and TRBJ2-2; D gene unclear. CDR3 length equals 14 residues. Germline V gives CDR1 SGHTA, CDR2 FQGTGA. The V end was cut by 5 bases, the J end by 5 bases, with 12 bases between. DNA of the CDR3: TGTGCCAGCAGCCCGGCTAGTGGGACCGGGGAGCTGTTTTTT. It yields the protein CASSPASGTGELFF.

This chain connects TRBV29-1 to TRBJ1-2; D gene uncertain. The CDR3 has 11 residues. The V and J ends lost 5 bases and 2 bases respectively, with 6 bases between them. Germline values: CDR1 SQVTM, CDR2 ANQGSEA. The CDR3 DNA follows: TGCAGCGTTTGGCAGAACTATGGCTACACCTTC. The encoded protein is CSVWQNYGYTF.

V usage is TRBV5-8 and J usage is TRBJ2-3, with D hard to call. Trimming left V 2 bases short and J 5 bases short, with 9 bases between. Germline V gene lookup returns CDR1 SGHTS and CDR2 YDEGEE. CDR3 length: 13 amino acids. Here the CDR3 reads CASSLIRKDTQYF. The DNA for the CDR3 is TGTGCCAGCAGCTTAATCAGGAAAGATACGCAGTATTTT.

CDR3 coding DNA: TGCGCCAGCAGCCAAGGACACGTCAATCAGCCCCAGCATTTT. Protein sequence: CASSQGHVNQPQHF. The chain joins TRBV4-1 to TRBJ1-5; D uncertain. Germline values: CDR1 MGHRA, CDR2 YSYEKL. The CDR3 totals 14 residues. V was trimmed by 1 base and J by 3 bases, leaving 7 bases between them.

The chain uses TRBV30 and TRBJ2-3; D remains unclear. CDR3 length equals 13 residues. V was shortened by 0 bases and J by 6 bases, with 10 bases between the two germline ends. CDR1 GTSNPN and CDR2 SVGIG come from the germline V gene (reference sequence). The CDR3 bases are TGTGCCTGGAGTGTTAATAATGGGGATACGCAGTATTTT. This codes for CAWSVNNGDTQYF.

The chain uses TRBV7-2 and TRBJ2-3, with D possibly being TRBD2 (6 bases). CDR1 and CDR2 (germline): SGHTA, FQGNSA. The CDR3 covers 16 residues. The germline V and J ends were trimmed by 2 bases and 2 bases, with 14 bases remaining between them. This CDR3 is CASSLIGRTFTDTQYF. The CDR3 coding sequence is TGTGCCAGCAGCTTAATTGGGAGGACGTTCACAGATACGCAGTATTTT.

In nucleotides, the CDR3 is TGTGCCAGCAGCCCCAGTTCCTACAATGAGCAGTTCTTC. The encoded protein is CASSPSSYNEQFF. The rearrangement uses TRBV11-2 and TRBJ2-1; D is ambiguous. V dropped 5 bases and J dropped 1 base, with 6 bases sitting between them. There are 13 residues in the CDR3. Germline values: CDR1 SGHAT, CDR2 FQNNGV.

The chain combines TRBV6-5 with TRBJ1-4; D is uncertain. The CDR3 runs to 16 residues. V lost 0 bases, J lost 8 bases, and 16 bases lay in between. The V gene's germline CDR1 is MNHEY and CDR2 SVGAGI. The CDR3 DNA follows: TGTGCCAGCAGTTACTCGACCTTTATACTAGGCGAAAAACTGTTTTTT. Protein product: CASSYSTFILGEKLFF.

The chain carries TRBV11-3 and TRBJ1-2; D is undetermined. The CDR3 contains 15 residues. From germline, CDR1 is SGHNT and CDR2 YENEEA. The ends were cut back, 0 bases at V and 1 base at J, with 9 bases in the middle. CDR3 loop: CASSLDPTHNYGYTF. The CDR3, as DNA: TGTGCCAGCAGCTTAGACCCGACACATAACTATGGCTACACCTTC.

This clone was counted once. The rearrangement links TRBV19 to TRBJ2-3, with 11 bases identical to TRBD1. The ends lost 4 bases at V and 4 bases at J; junction bases unmatched: 4. The CDR3 is 15 residues long. The V gene's germline CDR1 is LNHDA and CDR2 SQIVND (reference sequence). The CDR3 DNA sequence: TGTGCCAGTAGTACGCCGGGACAGGGGGCAGATACGCAGTATTTT. It is translated as CASSTPGQGADTQYF.

The CDR3 sequence is CASSEGGPLHF. The CDR3 DNA reads as TGCGCCAGCAGTGAGGGAGGACCCCTCCACTTT. This sequence joins TRBV10-1 and TRBJ1-6; D remains unclear. There are 11 residues in the CDR3. Germline CDR1 is WNHNN and CDR2 is SYGVQD (reference sequence). V was trimmed by 2 bases and J by 12 bases, leaving 5 bases between them.

This clone was seen a handful of times. The chain employs TRBV27 and TRBJ1-1; tentative D call: TRBD1 (6 bases). V was pared by 6 bases and J by 1 base, with 15 bases between. The V gene's germline CDR1 is MNHEY and CDR2 SMNVEV (reference sequence). This CDR3 is built from 15 residues. The DNA for the CDR3 is TGTGCCAGCAGGCGCACAGGGCCCTCGAACACTGAAGCTTTCTTT. As protein: CASRRTGPSNTEAFF.